This T cell receptor (beta chain) was captured by sequencing in a study of T cells in Graves' hyperthyroidism and ophthalmopathy. Looking at the study overall: Prior to any treatment, at the point of initial diagnosis, peripheral blood was collected.

Trimming removed 5 bases at V and 1 base at J, with 12 bases between. The germline V gene has CDR1 MNHNS and CDR2 SASEGT. The length of the CDR3 is 14 residues. PBMCs were sourced from roughly 9.3 ml fresh peripheral blood. TCR beta CDR3 sequences were amplified from RNA transcripts. When the TCR CDR3 underwent first-round RT-PCR, the HTBI primer set was used. TCRdb re-called the multiplex PCR reads with MiXCR, one entry per CDR3 protein. This sample has fewer than 450,000 distinct CDR3 sequences, with about a fifth found just once. This chain joins TRBV6-1 and TRBJ2-7; D is unresolved. The clonotype was recovered from a man aged 18 to 29 with Graves' ophthalmopathy. Sequencing input: blood. The CDR3 coding sequence is TGTGCCAGCAGTTTAGTTGGCAGGTCCTACGAGCAGTACTTC. Its protein product is CASSLVGRSYEQYF.